This passage covers 6 T cell receptor beta chains from one sample sequenced in a study of cytomegalovirus exposure and HLA in healthy donors. This PCR relied on a set of 60 Vbeta primers and 13 Jbeta primers. Data came from immunoSEQ multiplex PCR; TCRdb stores just in-frame clones and leaves some out. The sample carries around 170,000 clones, 75% to 85% recorded once. Sequencing was carried out using PBMCs. The receptors stem from a woman in her twenties or thirties in good health and CMV-seropositive.

This chain links TRBV29-1 with TRBJ2-2, with 9 bases that match TRBD2. There are 14 residues in the CDR3. Germline loops: CDR1 SQVTM, CDR2 ANQGSEA. The V and J ends lost 6 bases and 3 bases, in that order; junction bases with no gene match: 5. In DNA, the CDR3 is TGCAGCGTCGAGAAGCGGGGGGACACCGGGGAGCTGTTTTTT. This encodes CSVEKRGDTGELFF.

J is TRBJ2-3 and V is TRBV4-1; 7 bases fit TRBD2. Unmatched junction bases numbered 10, after V lost 1 base and J lost 0 bases. From germline, CDR1 is MGHRA and CDR2 YSYEKL. The CDR3 length is 18 residues. The CDR3: CASSQVGAGRVSTDTQYF. Here the CDR3 DNA reads TGCGCCAGCAGCCAAGTGGGAGCGGGGAGGGTTAGCACAGATACGCAGTATTTT.

The CDR3 coding sequence is TGCGCCAGCAGCCCCGGGACTTTAAGCTCCTACAATGAGCAGTTCTTC. Translating it yields CASSPGTLSSYNEQFF. The rearrangement joins TRBV5-1 to TRBJ2-1; maybe TRBD2 (6 bases). The CDR3 contains 16 residues. Trimming stripped 4 bases from V and 0 bases from J, with 14 bases between. The germline V gene encodes CDR1 SGHRS and CDR2 YFSETQ.

This clone came up a few times. This chain joins TRBV27 and TRBJ1-1; D ambiguous. V was trimmed by 8 bases and J by 5 bases, leaving 21 bases between them. Germline values: CDR1 MNHEY, CDR2 SMNVEV (reference sequence). CDR3 length: 15 amino acids. CDR3 DNA: TGTGCCAGCCGACCCACCCCCGGGAAGGGAACTGAAGCTTTCTTT. It codes for CASRPTPGKGTEAFF.

The chain joins TRBV5-6 to TRBJ1-1; D remains ambiguous. Germline V gene lookup returns CDR1 SGHDT and CDR2 YYEEEE. The CDR3 sequence is 14 residues long. Trimming took off 0 bases at V and 6 bases at J, with 12 bases between the two ends. CDR3 loop: CASSLERRKAEAFF. In nucleotides, the CDR3 is TGTGCCAGCAGCTTGGAGAGGAGGAAAGCTGAAGCTTTCTTT.

The rearrangement links TRBV30 to TRBJ1-2; TRBD1 aligns across 12 bases. CDR1 and CDR2 (germline): GTSNPN, SVGIG (reference sequence). Trimming took 8 bases from V and 2 from J; bases not matched to a gene: 15. The CDR3 consists of 17 residues. The CDR3 loop reads CALETRDRGQGNYGYTF. In DNA, the CDR3 is TGTGCCCTGGAAACCCGGGACAGGGGGCAAGGCAACTATGGCTACACCTTC.